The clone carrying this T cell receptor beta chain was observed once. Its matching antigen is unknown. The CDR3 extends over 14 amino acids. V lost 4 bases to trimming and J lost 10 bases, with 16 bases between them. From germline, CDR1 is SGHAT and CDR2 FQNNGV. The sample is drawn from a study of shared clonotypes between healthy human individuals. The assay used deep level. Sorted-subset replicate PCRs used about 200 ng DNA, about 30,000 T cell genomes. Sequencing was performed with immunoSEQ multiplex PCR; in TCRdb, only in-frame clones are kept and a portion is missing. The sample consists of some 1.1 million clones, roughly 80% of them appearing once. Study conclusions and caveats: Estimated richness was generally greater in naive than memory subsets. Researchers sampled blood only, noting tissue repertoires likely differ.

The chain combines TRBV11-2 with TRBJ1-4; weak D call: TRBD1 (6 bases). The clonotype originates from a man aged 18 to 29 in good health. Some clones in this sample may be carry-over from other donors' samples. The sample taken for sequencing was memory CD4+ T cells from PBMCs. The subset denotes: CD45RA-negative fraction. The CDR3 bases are TGTGCCAGCAGCTCCCCAGGGGCCCTAGGAAAACTGTTTTTT. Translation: CASSSPGALGKLFF.